This is a list of T cell receptor beta chains from one sample in a study of PD-1 blockade in mismatch repair-deficient tumors. TCRdb keeps only in-frame clones here, not all; method: immunoSEQ multiplex PCR. The table lists about 14,000 clones, 70% to 85% of them singletons. Sample: PBMCs, taken less than 15 weeks after starting pembrolizumab. The receptors originated from an adult with mismatch repair-deficient cancer. Each CDR3 is given with its conserved first and last residue. The D gene is left open where the match is weak. Size values are once, few and many counts, or a class for expanded clones, and some rows have none.

V	D	size	length	J	CDR3	DNA
TRBV27	.	.	14	TRBJ1-5	CASKDRNSNQPQHF	TGTGCCAGCAAGGACAGAAATAGCAATCAGCCCCAGCATTTT
TRBV7-9	TRBD2	.	15	TRBJ2-1	CASSVPGLGGGEQFF	TGTGCCAGCAGCGTGCCGGGACTAGGGGGGGGTGAGCAGTTCTTC
TRBV9	TRBD1	few	14	TRBJ2-7	CASSVRDRVDEQYF	TGTGCCAGCAGCGTAAGGGACAGGGTGGACGAGCAGTACTTC
TRBV19	.	few	14	TRBJ2-7	CASSWDSGGYEQYF	TGTGCCAGTAGTTGGGACAGCGGGGGATACGAGCAGTACTTC
TRBV28	.	.	14	TRBJ1-3	CASSLPVSGNTIYF	TGTGCCAGCAGTTTGCCGGTCTCTGGAAACACCATATATTTT
TRBV5-1	.	.	14	TRBJ2-5	CASSLGGFRETQYF	TGCGCCAGCAGCTTGGGCGGCTTCCGGGAGACCCAGTACTTC
TRBV7-7	.	.	13	TRBJ2-2	CASSLGASGELFF	TGTGCTAGCAGCTTAGGGGCTTCCGGGGAGCTGTTTTTT
TRBV6-5	TRBD1	.	15	TRBJ2-2	CASTGQGGNTGELFF	TGTGCCAGCACCGGACAGGGGGGGAACACCGGGGAGCTGTTTTTT
TRBV7-8	.	.	13	TRBJ2-7	CASSLDPGLPLRF	TGTGCCAGCAGCTTAGACCCGGGACTGCCCCTTCGCTTC
TRBV10-3	.	.	12	TRBJ2-1	CAISESGHEQFF	TGTGCCATCAGTGAGTCGGGCCATGAGCAGTTCTTC
TRBV5-1	.	.	15	TRBJ2-4	CASSLESGSKNIQYF	TGCGCCAGCAGCTTGGAATCGGGGTCCAAAAACATTCAGTACTTC
TRBV29-1	TRBD1	once	13	TRBJ1-4	CSVVGQSNEKLFF	TGCAGCGTCGTGGGACAGTCTAATGAAAAACTGTTTTTT
TRBV7-9	.	.	14	TRBJ1-1	CASSFGQGSTEAFF	TGTGCCAGCAGCTTCGGGCAGGGAAGTACTGAAGCTTTCTTT
TRBV6-1	.	.	12	TRBJ2-1	CASSEALSLQFF	TGTGCCAGCAGTGAAGCGCTTAGCCTGCAGTTCTTC
TRBV29-1	.	.	14	TRBJ2-2	CSVRQELNTGELFF	TGCAGCGTTCGGCAGGAATTGAACACCGGGGAGCTGTTTTTT
TRBV10-3	.	.	12	TRBJ1-1	CAISEGTLMAFF	TGTGCCATCAGTGAGGGGACACTGATGGCTTTCTTT
TRBV29-1	TRBD2	.	14	TRBJ2-5	CSGGLAGGQETQYF	TGCAGCGGGGGACTAGCTGGGGGCCAAGAGACCCAGTACTTC
TRBV6-5	TRBD2	few	15	TRBJ2-7	CASSRLAGGPYEQYF	TGTGCCAGCAGCCGACTAGCGGGAGGCCCCTACGAGCAGTACTTC
TRBV6-1	.	.	12	TRBJ1-4	CASSVGGEKLFF	TGTGCCAGCAGTGTCGGCGGTGAAAAACTGTTTTTT
TRBV30	.	.	13	TRBJ1-6	CAWKVPGNSPLHF	TGTGCCTGGAAGGTCCCGGGTAATTCACCCCTCCACTTT
TRBV2	TRBD2	.	16	TRBJ2-1	CASRIRGLAESVGQFF	TGTGCCAGCAGGATAAGGGGACTAGCGGAGAGTGTGGGGCAGTTCTTC
TRBV9	TRBD1	.	13	TRBJ2-3	CASSKTGADTQYF	TGTGCCAGCAGCAAAACAGGGGCAGATACGCAGTATTTT
TRBV19	TRBD1	.	17	TRBJ1-5	CASTAGQGATGNQPQHF	TGTGCCAGTACGGCGGGACAGGGGGCTACGGGCAATCAGCCCCAGCATTTT
TRBV28	.	.	15	TRBJ2-5	CASSSRTGYQETQYF	TGTGCCAGCAGTTCTCGGACTGGATACCAAGAGACCCAGTACTTC
TRBV6-5	.	.	15	TRBJ2-1	CASSFEAGPYNEQFF	TGTGCCAGCAGTTTCGAAGCGGGTCCCTACAATGAGCAGTTCTTC
TRBV29-1	.	.	12	TRBJ1-5	CSVRDGNQPQHF	TGCAGCGTTCGCGATGGCAATCAGCCCCAGCATTTT
TRBV6-1	.	.	13	TRBJ2-1	CASRLPLDNEQFF	TGTGCCAGCCGCCTCCCTTTAGACAATGAGCAGTTCTTC
TRBV27	.	.	15	TRBJ2-1	CASSFETGTYNEQFF	TGTGCCAGCAGTTTCGAGACAGGTACCTACAATGAGCAGTTCTTC
TRBV28	.	.	17	TRBJ1-5	CASSHGAGGQTNQPQHF	TGTGCCAGCAGTCACGGGGCGGGGGGGCAGACCAATCAGCCCCAGCATTTT
TRBV5-1	.	once	15	TRBJ2-5	CASSVTGTYGETQYF	TGCGCCAGCAGCGTGACCGGGACATACGGAGAGACCCAGTACTTC
TRBV7-9	.	.	13	TRBJ2-3	CASSFQSTDTQYF	TGTGCCAGCAGCTTCCAGAGCACAGATACGCAGTATTTT
TRBV6-1	TRBD1	.	15	TRBJ2-2	CASSEGTGGTGELFF	TGTGCCAGCAGTGAAGGGACAGGGGGCACCGGGGAGCTGTTTTTT
TRBV5-5	TRBD1	few	15	TRBJ2-7	CASSLEGTGLHEQYF	TGTGCCAGCAGCTTGGAAGGGACAGGGTTACACGAGCAGTACTTC
TRBV5-4	TRBD1	.	15	TRBJ2-1	CASSLPGQGNARQFF	TGTGCCAGCAGCTTACCCGGACAGGGTAACGCAAGGCAGTTCTTC
TRBV6-4	.	.	16	TRBJ2-7	CASSDLARKGSYEQYF	TGTGCCAGCAGTGATCTAGCTCGTAAGGGATCCTACGAGCAGTACTTC
TRBV27	TRBD1	once	15	TRBJ1-2	CASSTWTGGNYGYTF	TGTGCCAGCAGTACTTGGACAGGGGGGAACTATGGCTACACCTTC
TRBV18	TRBD1	.	15	TRBJ1-1	CASSKTQGMNTEAFF	TGTGCCAGCTCAAAGACACAGGGGATGAACACTGAAGCTTTCTTT
TRBV6-1	TRBD1	.	14	TRBJ1-1	CASIPGQGRTEAFF	TGTGCCAGCATCCCGGGACAGGGGAGGACTGAAGCTTTCTTT
TRBV18	TRBD2	.	16	TRBJ2-2	CASSPKAGGDTGELFF	TGTGCCAGCTCACCAAAGGCGGGAGGAGACACCGGGGAGCTGTTTTTT
TRBV6-1	TRBD1	once	15	TRBJ2-5	CASTPDRGQVETQYF	TGTGCCAGCACCCCGGACAGGGGGCAGGTAGAGACCCAGTACTTC
TRBV6-1	TRBD1	.	15	TRBJ2-7	CASSEYHTGGLGQYF	TGTGCCAGCAGTGAATATCACACAGGGGGCTTAGGACAGTACTTC